Sequencing of this T cell receptor beta chain was carried out in a study of sequential checkpoint blockade in melanoma. Across the study: Patients were randomized 1:1 to nivolumab-then-ipilimumab or ipilimumab-then-nivolumab first-line. TCRbeta immunosequencing was performed on DNA from 91 pretreatment melanoma tumor samples.

General study results and limits: For nivolumab-first patients, baseline tumor clonality was associated with response.

TCRdb keeps only in-frame clones here, not all; method: immunoSEQ multiplex PCR. The data hold 6,000 to 9,500 clones, with 20% to 25% observed a single time. By its share, this clone is medium-sized. Its antigen is unidentified. Treatment meaning: randomized to nivolumab then ipilimumab (arm A) or the reverse (arm B). The CDR3 runs 14 residues. V lost 5 bases, J lost 3 bases, and 13 bases lay in between. Germline V gene data show CDR1 as SGHNT and CDR2 as YENEEA. This clonotype was obtained from a human donor with melanoma. The V gene is TRBV11-3, the J gene TRBJ1-1; D unresolved. This sample comprised tumor tissue (inferred from file names), obtained from a patient given nivolumab and ipilimumab in sequence. CDR3 amino acids: CASSKGRGYTEAFF. The CDR3 DNA sequence: TGTGCCAGCAGCAAGGGCCGAGGGTACACTGAAGCTTTCTTT.